These 19 T cell receptor beta chains were sequenced from one sample in a study of blood T cell repertoires in COVID-19. Measured with immunoSEQ multiplex PCR; TCRdb has only the in-frame clones, and not every one. The table records just under 95,000 clones, 80% of them present only once. Source material: peripheral blood. These receptors were taken from a human donor in a cohort sampled during active COVID-19.

The chain couples TRBV5-1 to TRBJ2-1; 8 bases map to TRBD1. This CDR3 region has 15 residues. V trimming: 1 base; J trimming: 5 bases; junction bases outside the gene matches: 5. Germline V lookup: CDR1 SGHRS, CDR2 YFSETQ. The CDR3 reads CASSLTDRENNEQFF. The DNA of the CDR3 is TGCGCCAGCAGCTTGACGGACAGGGAAAACAATGAGCAGTTCTTC.

V and J are TRBV10-3 and TRBJ1-2, with a weak D call TRBD1 (6 bases). Germline V gene lookup returns CDR1 ENHRY and CDR2 SYGVKD. V shed 2 bases and J shed 2 bases, with 9 bases lying between them. The CDR3 runs to 14 residues. The CDR3 region is CAISEDTGNYGYTF. The DNA of the CDR3 is TGTGCCATCAGTGAGGATACAGGGAACTATGGCTACACCTTC.

The chain joins TRBV4-1 to TRBJ2-6, with 12 nucleotides matching TRBD1. The germline V gene has CDR1 MGHRA and CDR2 YSYEKL. CDR3 length equals 18 residues. V lost 3 bases and J lost 2; bases outside the gene matches: 5. CDR3 sequence reads: CASSHSGTGGAGANVLTF. The CDR3 bases are TGCGCCAGCAGCCATTCCGGGACAGGGGGCGCTGGGGCCAACGTCCTGACTTTC.

V and J are TRBV2 and TRBJ2-1, with 7 bases that match TRBD2. Germline values: CDR1 SNHLY, CDR2 FYNNEI. CDR3 size: 15 residues. V shed 2 bases and J 3 bases; nucleotides not matched to a gene: 4. The DNA of the CDR3 is TGTGCCAGCAGTGAATTGGGACTACTCTACAATGAGCAGTTCTTC. As protein: CASSELGLLYNEQFF.

The chain is built from TRBV6-5 and TRBJ2-7; D remains ambiguous. The CDR3 has 14 amino acids. With 2 bases removed from V and 2 bases from J, the gap between germline ends came to 10 bases. The V gene's germline CDR1 is MNHEY and CDR2 SVGAGI. CDR3 region: CASSYGELAYEQYF. The CDR3 DNA follows: TGTGCCAGCAGTTACGGAGAATTAGCCTACGAGCAGTACTTC.

The rearrangement joins TRBV28 to TRBJ2-7; 12 bases match TRBD2. CDR1 MDHEN and CDR2 SYDVKM come from the germline V gene. V shed 5 bases, J shed 4 bases, and the junction held 3 bases outside the gene matches. The CDR3 has 14 amino acids. This chain's CDR3 is CASSLAGGGYEQYF. Here the CDR3 DNA reads TGTGCCAGCAGTCTAGCGGGAGGGGGGTACGAGCAGTACTTC.

The chain links TRBV5-1 to TRBJ2-7, with a tentative D call TRBD2 (7 bases). The germline V gene encodes CDR1 SGHRS and CDR2 YFSETQ. The CDR3 length is 15 residues. Trimming shortened V by 0 bases and J by 3 bases, and 13 bases separated the two germline ends. CDR3 region: CASSLGEGGDYEQYF. For the CDR3, the DNA is TGCGCCAGCAGCTTGGGGGAGGGGGGGGACTACGAGCAGTACTTC.

CDR3 protein: CASSSGYSGANVLTF. The CDR3 bases are TGTGCCAGCAGCTCGGGGTACTCTGGGGCCAACGTCCTGACTTTC. The chain combines TRBV11-2 with TRBJ2-6; D is possibly TRBD2 (5 bases). The CDR3 contains 15 residues. The V and J ends lost 4 bases and 0 bases respectively, with 7 bases between them. The germline V gene has CDR1 SGHAT and CDR2 FQNNGV.

This clone has a handful of counts. This chain links TRBV5-8 with TRBJ2-1; 10 nucleotides line up with TRBD2. The germline V gene has CDR1 SGHTS and CDR2 YDEGEE. The V segment lost 0 bases and the J segment 7 bases; nucleotides outside the gene matches: 4. This CDR3 has 15 residues. The CDR3 DNA reads TGTGCCAGCAGCTTGGGACTAGCGGGTGGGAATGAGCAGTTCTTC. Its protein product is CASSLGLAGGNEQFF. Drawing the rest from reference TRBV5-8 and TRBJ2-1, the complete variable domain is EAGVTQSPTHLIKTRGQQATLRCSPISGHTSVYWYQQALGLGLQFLLWYDEGEERNRGNFPPRFSGRQFPNYSSELNVNALELEDSALYLCASSLGLAGGNEQFFGPGTRLTVL.

The chain joins TRBV5-1 to TRBJ2-5, with D possibly being TRBD1 (5 bases). V dropped 4 bases and J dropped 2 bases, with 12 bases sitting between them. The CDR3 spans 14 residues. Per the germline V gene, CDR1 is SGHRS and CDR2 is YFSETQ. The CDR3 nucleotides read TGCGCCAGCAGCGGGGCCGGAGCTCAAGAGACCCAGTACTTC. Protein sequence: CASSGAGAQETQYF.

The chain recombines TRBV2 with TRBJ2-1; perhaps TRBD2 as D (5 bases). The CDR3 has 16 amino acids. Germline-derived CDR1 and CDR2 are SNHLY and FYNNEI. V was shortened by 3 bases and J by 2 bases, with 14 bases between the two germline ends. The DNA of the CDR3 is TGTGCCAGCAGTGATGGCGGGCGATATCCCTACAATGAGCAGTTCTTC. Translating gives CASSDGGRYPYNEQFF.

The chain couples TRBV5-1 to TRBJ2-3; 14 positions agree with TRBD2. J was trimmed by 3 bases and V by 4 bases; bases with no gene match: 7. This CDR3 comprises 17 residues. Germline CDR1 reads SGHRS; CDR2 reads YFSETQ. The CDR3 reads CASSPPGLAGGTDTQYF. DNA for the CDR3: TGCGCCAGCAGCCCCCCAGGACTAGCGGGAGGTACAGATACGCAGTATTTT. The whole variable domain, remainder taken from reference TRBV5-1 and TRBJ2-3, is KAGVTQTPRYLIKTRGQQVTLSCSPISGHRSVSWYQQTPGQGLQFLFEYFSETQRNKGNFPGRFSGRQFSNSRSEMNVSTLELGDSALYLCASSPPGLAGGTDTQYFGPGTRLTVL.

The table lists this clone with a count of one. The V call is TRBV11-2, the J call TRBJ2-7, with 9 bases matching TRBD1. Trimming at V came to 0 bases and at J to 3 bases, leaving 6 bases not matched to a gene. The length of the CDR3 is 16 residues. Germline lookup yields CDR1 SGHAT and CDR2 FQNNGV. CDR3 amino acids: CASSLEVDRGIYEQYF. CDR3 bases: TGTGCCAGCAGCTTAGAAGTGGACAGGGGTATCTACGAGCAGTACTTC.

V and J are TRBV2 and TRBJ1-1; 7 positions match TRBD1. Germline V gives CDR1 SNHLY, CDR2 FYNNEI. With V trimmed by 6 bases and J by 0 bases, 4 bases remained unmatched. The CDR3 runs 14 residues. The CDR3 spells CASRGDSMNTEAFF. CDR3 bases: TGTGCCAGCAGGGGGGACAGCATGAACACTGAAGCTTTCTTT.

The chain couples TRBV24-1 to TRBJ2-3, with 10 nucleotides matching TRBD2. With 4 bases clipped from V and 4 bases from J, the junction kept 4 bases outside the gene matches. The CDR3 is 15 residues long. CDR1 and CDR2 from the germline V gene are KGHDR and SFDVKD. CDR3 sequence reads: CATSDHSGRPDTQYF. CDR3 coding DNA: TGTGCCACCAGTGACCATAGCGGGAGGCCAGATACGCAGTATTTT.

This chain uses TRBV2 with TRBJ1-2; 7 positions match TRBD1. V dropped 7 bases and J dropped 8; count of bases not matched to a gene: 7. CDR1 and CDR2 from the germline V gene are SNHLY and FYNNEI. The CDR3 is 12 residues long. This CDR3 reads CASTVTGPGYTF. The CDR3 bases are TGTGCCAGCACTGTGACAGGGCCGGGCTACACCTTC.

CDR3 amino acids: CASKQERGYTF. Written as DNA, the CDR3 is TGTGCCAGCAAGCAAGAGAGGGGCTACACCTTC. V and J are TRBV28 and TRBJ1-2, with D hard to call. V shed 7 bases and J shed 8 bases, with 11 bases lying between them. Germline CDR1 reads MDHEN; CDR2 reads SYDVKM. The CDR3 runs to 11 residues.

The chain combines TRBV28 with TRBJ2-7; 8 nucleotides align to TRBD2. After removal of 7 bases from V and 6 bases from J, the junction contained 11 bases not matched to a gene. Per the germline V gene, CDR1 is MDHEN and CDR2 is SYDVKM. The CDR3 has 14 amino acids. The CDR3 spells CASMTPGGAGEQYF. CDR3 DNA: TGTGCCAGCATGACCCCCGGGGGGGCGGGCGAGCAGTACTTC.

The V and J genes are TRBV9 and TRBJ2-2, with 7 nucleotides matching TRBD2. CDR1 is SGDLS, CDR2 YYNGEE, per germline. The trim removed 3 bases at V and 3 bases at J, leaving 8 bases unmatched. This CDR3 is built from 16 residues. The CDR3 sequence: CASSARGSGDTGELFF. The CDR3 DNA is TGTGCCAGCAGCGCTCGGGGGAGCGGGGACACCGGGGAGCTGTTTTTT.